Included here is one T cell receptor beta chain sequence, with context. The record originates from a study of immune evolution from preneoplasia to lung adenocarcinoma. Germline V gives CDR1 SGHTS, CDR2 YDEGEE. The CDR3 contains 14 residues. V gave up 4 bases and J gave up 8 bases; unmatched junction bases: 6. Libraries were prepared by immunoSEQ multiplex PCR; TCRdb keeps only in-frame clonotypes and omits some of them. The sample has about 6,500 clones; roughly 80% are singletons. This clonotype was obtained from a person in their sixties or seventies with lung adenocarcinoma. What was sequenced was FFPE invasive lung adenocarcinoma tissue. The V and J genes are TRBV5-8 and TRBJ1-4; TRBD1 matches 9 bases. This CDR3 reads CASSPGQGSEKLFF. The CDR3 DNA reads as TGTGCCAGCAGCCCGGGACAGGGTTCGGAAAAACTGTTTTTT.